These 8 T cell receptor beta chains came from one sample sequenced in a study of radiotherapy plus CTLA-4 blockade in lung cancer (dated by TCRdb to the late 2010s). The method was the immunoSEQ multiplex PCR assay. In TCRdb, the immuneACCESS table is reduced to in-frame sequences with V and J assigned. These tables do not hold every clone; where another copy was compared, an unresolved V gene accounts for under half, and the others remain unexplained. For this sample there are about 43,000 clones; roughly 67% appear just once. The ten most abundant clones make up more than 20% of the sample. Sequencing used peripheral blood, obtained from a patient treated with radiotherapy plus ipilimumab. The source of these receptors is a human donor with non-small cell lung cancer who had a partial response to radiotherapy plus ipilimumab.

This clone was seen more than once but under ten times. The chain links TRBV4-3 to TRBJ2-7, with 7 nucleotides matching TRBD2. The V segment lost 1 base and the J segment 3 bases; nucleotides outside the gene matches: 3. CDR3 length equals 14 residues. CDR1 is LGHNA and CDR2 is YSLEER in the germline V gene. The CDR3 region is CASSQGLADYEQYF. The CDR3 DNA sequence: TGCGCCAGCAGCCAAGGGCTAGCGGACTACGAGCAGTACTTC.

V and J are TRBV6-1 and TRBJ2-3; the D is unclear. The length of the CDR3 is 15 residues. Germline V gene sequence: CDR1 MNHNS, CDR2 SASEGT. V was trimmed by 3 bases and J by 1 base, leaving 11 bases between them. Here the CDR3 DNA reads TGTGCCAGCAGTGAGTGGCGACTTGGCACAGATACGCAGTATTTT. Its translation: CASSEWRLGTDTQYF.

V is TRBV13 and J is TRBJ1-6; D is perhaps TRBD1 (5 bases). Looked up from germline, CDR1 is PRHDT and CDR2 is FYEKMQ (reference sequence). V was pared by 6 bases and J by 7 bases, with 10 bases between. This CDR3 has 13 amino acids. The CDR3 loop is CASSSGNNSPLHF. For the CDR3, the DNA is TGTGCCAGCAGTTCAGGGAACAATTCACCCCTCCACTTT.

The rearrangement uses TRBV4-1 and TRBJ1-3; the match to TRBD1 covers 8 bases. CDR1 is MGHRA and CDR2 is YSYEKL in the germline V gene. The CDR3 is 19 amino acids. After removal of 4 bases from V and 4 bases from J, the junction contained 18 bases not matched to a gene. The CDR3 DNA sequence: TGCGCCAGCAGCCGCCCGGGACAGGCCATTTCCCAGCGGGGAAACACCATATATTTT. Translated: CASSRPGQAISQRGNTIYF.

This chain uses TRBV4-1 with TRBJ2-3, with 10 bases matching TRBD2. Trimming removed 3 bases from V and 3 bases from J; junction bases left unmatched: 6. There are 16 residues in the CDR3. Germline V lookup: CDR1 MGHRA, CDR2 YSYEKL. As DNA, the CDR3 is TGCGCCAGCAGCCAGGTTCTAGCGGGAGCTACAGATACGCAGTATTTT. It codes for CASSQVLAGATDTQYF.

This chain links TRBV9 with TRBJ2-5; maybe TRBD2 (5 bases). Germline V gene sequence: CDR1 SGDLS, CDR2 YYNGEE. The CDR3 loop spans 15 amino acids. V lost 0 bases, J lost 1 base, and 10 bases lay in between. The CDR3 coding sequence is TGTGCCAGCAGCGTAGTTGGTGGAGGCCAAGAGACCCAGTACTTC. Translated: CASSVVGGGQETQYF.

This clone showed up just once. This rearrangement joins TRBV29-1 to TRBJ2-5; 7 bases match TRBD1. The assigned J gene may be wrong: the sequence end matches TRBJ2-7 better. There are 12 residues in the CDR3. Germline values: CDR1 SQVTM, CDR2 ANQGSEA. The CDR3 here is CSSQDRVYEQYF. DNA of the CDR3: TGCAGCTCACAAGACAGGGTCTACGAGCAGTACTTC.

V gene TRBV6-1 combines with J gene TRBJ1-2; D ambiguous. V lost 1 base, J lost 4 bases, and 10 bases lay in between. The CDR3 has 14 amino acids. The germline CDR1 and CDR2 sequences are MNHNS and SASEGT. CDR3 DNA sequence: TGTGCCAGCAGTGAAGTCTCGGGTTTCTATGGCTACACCTTC. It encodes CASSEVSGFYGYTF.